This T cell receptor beta chain comes out of a study of blood T cell repertoires in COVID-19. Study-level background: Sites across the United States, Italy and Spain contributed samples from acute and convalescent COVID-19. The analysed material was cDNA or gDNA that came from T cells, B-cell-depleted T cells, or PBMCs.

The length of the CDR3 is 19 residues. CDR1 is MNHEY and CDR2 is SMNVEV in the germline V gene (reference sequence). V lost 5 bases, J lost 2 bases, and 13 bases stayed unmatched. As processed by the authors: Amplification of reference gene primers provided the estimated nucleated cell counts. The assay was immunoSEQ multiplex PCR, and TCRdb's table has in-frame clones only and misses some. V and J calls and clone size come straight from that table; D and trimming were deduced from the DNA. The profile covers tens of thousands of clones, with around 79% appearing a single time and about 40% taken by the ten largest.

The rearrangement links TRBV27 to TRBJ2-3; TRBD2 matches at 13 bases. The sequence was collected from a woman between 65 and 79 years old with acute or convalescent COVID-19. The material sequenced was peripheral blood. CDR3 DNA: TGTGCCAGCAGTCCGCAGACACTAGCGGGAGGGCCTATCACAGATACGCAGTATTTT. It translates to CASSPQTLAGGPITDTQYF.